A single sample gave rise to the 32 T cell receptor beta chains below, sequenced in a study of control samples from healthy donors and cancer patients. The repertoire was sequenced with immunoSEQ multiplex PCR; TCRdb's copy has only in-frame clones and lacks some. The sample holds about 150,000 clones; 88% are singletons and the top ten take approximately 1.6%. The sequenced sample consisted of blood. The origin of the receptors is a man aged 18 to 29 in good health.

This clone was counted only a few times. The V gene is TRBV6-2 or TRBV6-3, the J gene TRBJ1-1; D remains ambiguous. The CDR3 length is 15 residues. Germline loops: CDR1 MNHEY, CDR2 SVGEGT. V was shortened by 6 bases and J by 0 bases, with 14 bases between the two germline ends. CDR3 sequence (DNA): TGTGCCAGCAGCCCAATGAGGGTGATGAACACTGAAGCTTTCTTT. Encoded protein: CASSPMRVMNTEAFF.

The chain is built from TRBV12-3 or TRBV12-4 and TRBJ1-2; 7 bases are a match to TRBD1. V trimming: 5 bases; J trimming: 6 bases; junction bases outside the gene matches: 6. CDR3 length equals 13 residues. The CDR3 nucleotides are TGTGCCAGCAGTCCAGGGGGTTCCCATGGCTACACCTTC. It codes for CASSPGGSHGYTF.

The chain recombines TRBV4-1 with TRBJ2-2; D is perhaps TRBD1 (5 bases). This CDR3 comprises 15 residues. Germline lookup yields CDR1 MGHRA and CDR2 YSYEKL. V was shortened by 4 bases and J by 0 bases, with 9 bases between the two germline ends. The CDR3 region has the DNA TGCGCCAGCAGCCGCTTGACAGCGAACACCGGGGAGCTGTTTTTT. This gives the protein CASSRLTANTGELFF.

The chain links TRBV10-3 to TRBJ2-7, with TRBD1 identical over 8 bases. This CDR3 comprises 15 residues. CDR1 is ENHRY, CDR2 SYGVKD, per germline. Unmatched junction bases numbered 7, after V lost 4 bases and J lost 2 bases. The CDR3 DNA is TGTGCCATCAGTGGGGGACAGGCCAAGGCCTACGAGCAGTACTTC. Amino acids: CAISGGQAKAYEQYF.

J is TRBJ2-1 and V is TRBV4-1; D not certain. Germline CDR1 and CDR2: MGHRA and YSYEKL. Trimming shortened V by 3 bases and J by 8 bases, and 14 bases separated the two germline ends. The CDR3 loop spans 14 amino acids. CDR3 nucleotide sequence: TGCGCCAGCAGCCACCGGGCCTCCCCCCATGAGCAGTTCTTC. It encodes CASSHRASPHEQFF.

V is TRBV7-9 and J is TRBJ2-1, with a tentative D call TRBD2 (7 bases). Germline CDR1 reads SEHNR; CDR2 reads FQNEAQ (reference sequence). The CDR3 runs 12 residues. V lost 7 bases and J lost 8, with 12 bases in between. CDR3 DNA: TGTGCCAGCATAGGGGGGGGCCATGAGCAGTTCTTC. Translation gives CASIGGGHEQFF.

The chain carries TRBV3-1 (or the pseudogene TRBV3-2) and TRBJ2-5; D remains unclear. Germline CDR1 is LGHDT and CDR2 is YNNKEL (reference sequence). This CDR3 spans 13 amino acids. Between the trimmed V and J ends, which lost 1 base and 5 bases, there was a span of 8 bases. CDR3 nucleotides: TGTGCCAGCAGCCAAGTCGATGGGGAGACCCAGTACTTC. Translating it yields CASSQVDGETQYF.

V gene TRBV3-1 (or the pseudogene TRBV3-2) combines with J gene TRBJ2-1; D is tentatively TRBD1 or TRBD2 (5 bases each). The CDR3 spans 13 residues. With 4 bases removed from V and 6 bases from J, the gap between germline ends came to 10 bases. Germline V gives CDR1 LGHDT, CDR2 YNNKEL (reference sequence). In nucleotides, the CDR3 is TGTGCCAGCAGCCTGGGGACGATCAATGAGCAGTTCTTC. Protein product: CASSLGTINEQFF.

The chain has TRBV4-2 and TRBJ2-7; the match to TRBD2 covers 7 bases. J gave up 1 base and V 0 bases, and 6 bases lay outside the gene matches. The CDR3 totals 16 residues. CDR1 LGHNA and CDR2 YNFKEQ come from the germline V gene. CDR3 bases: TGTGCCAGCAGCCAAGACCCGAGCGGGAATTCCTACGAGCAGTACTTC. Translated, it gives CASSQDPSGNSYEQYF.

This clone is labeled as medium-sized. This chain joins TRBV7-9 and TRBJ1-3; 8 bases are shared with TRBD1. Germline values: CDR1 SEHNR, CDR2 FQNEAQ (reference sequence). This CDR3 region has 16 residues. V lost 1 base to trimming and J lost 3 bases; unmatched junction nucleotides: 5. In DNA form, the CDR3 reads TGTGCCAGCAGCTTAGAATCCGGGACAGGTGGAAACACCATATATTTT. The encoded protein is CASSLESGTGGNTIYF.

The chain recombines TRBV27 with TRBJ2-2; D not certain. Germline V gives CDR1 MNHEY, CDR2 SMNVEV (reference sequence). V lost 3 bases and J 3 bases, leaving 5 bases between the germline ends. The CDR3 has 13 residues. DNA for the CDR3: TGTGCCAGCAGTTTTTCTGACACCGGGGAGCTGTTTTTT. Translated, it gives CASSFSDTGELFF.

The chain combines TRBV27 with TRBJ2-1; perhaps TRBD1 as D (5 bases). V was pared by 3 bases and J by 5 bases, with 8 bases between. The CDR3 totals 13 residues. Germline CDR1 and CDR2: MNHEY and SMNVEV (reference sequence). Here the CDR3 reads CASSLGPHNEQFF. CDR3 coding DNA: TGTGCCAGCAGTTTGGGGCCGCACAATGAGCAGTTCTTC.

The J gene is TRBJ2-4, the V gene TRBV4-2; D gene uncertain. The germline CDR1 and CDR2 sequences are LGHNA and YNFKEQ. The CDR3 is 15 amino acids. V was trimmed by 1 base and J by 1 base, leaving 8 bases between them. CDR3 bases: TGTGCCAGCAGCCAAGTTGGGGTTGCCAAAAACATTCAGTACTTC. Amino acids: CASSQVGVAKNIQYF.

The V and J genes are TRBV11-2 and TRBJ2-1, with TRBD2 matching over 7 bases. In germline, CDR1 is SGHAT, CDR2 FQNNGV. The CDR3 runs 14 residues. The trim removed 5 bases at V and 5 bases at J, leaving 6 bases unmatched. The CDR3 region has the DNA TGTGCCAGCAGCACCGGGGGGTACGACAATGAGCAGTTCTTC. Encoded protein: CASSTGGYDNEQFF.

The CDR3 protein is CASSFEGRNYGYTF. Here the CDR3 DNA reads TGTGCCAGCAGCTTCGAAGGCAGGAACTATGGCTACACCTTC. This chain joins TRBV9 and TRBJ1-2; D gene ambiguous. The V end lost 4 bases, the J end lost 2 bases, and 12 bases lay between the germline ends. The CDR3 loop spans 14 amino acids. CDR1 is SGDLS and CDR2 is YYNGEE in the germline V gene.

V is TRBV5-4 and J is TRBJ2-1; 9 bases fit TRBD1. There are 12 residues in the CDR3. From germline, CDR1 is SGHNT and CDR2 YYREEE (reference sequence). J gave up 7 bases and V 7 bases, and 3 bases lay outside the gene matches. The CDR3 nucleotides are TGTGCCAGCGGACAGGGGACTAATGAGCAGTTCTTC. Residues: CASGQGTNEQFF.

The chain is built from TRBV15 and TRBJ2-7, with D maybe TRBD2 (5 bases). CDR1 is LNHNV and CDR2 is YYDKDF in the germline V gene (reference sequence). Trimming left V 1 base short and J 6 bases short, with 16 bases between. The length of the CDR3 is 15 residues. CDR3 nucleotide sequence: TGTGCCACCAGCAGAGGAAAGGCGGTCCGGGGCGAGCAGTACTTC. It codes for CATSRGKAVRGEQYF.

This clone was detected only once. The chain has TRBV11-2 and TRBJ2-6, with 7 bases lining up with TRBD2. The trim removed 5 bases at V and 0 bases at J, leaving 7 bases unmatched. The CDR3 has 17 amino acids. Germline CDR1 is SGHAT and CDR2 is FQNNGV. CDR3 in DNA: TGTGCCAGCAGCCATCTGCGCGGGAGCTCTGGGGCCAACGTCCTGACTTTC. Encoded protein: CASSHLRGSSGANVLTF.

The rearrangement uses TRBV5-1 and TRBJ2-5; weak D call: TRBD1 (5 bases). The CDR3 spans 16 residues. CDR1 SGHRS and CDR2 YFSETQ come from the germline V gene. Trimming pared 5 bases from V and 5 bases from J, leaving 22 bases between. Written as DNA, the CDR3 is TGCGCCAGCAGTTCCGCTGACAGCCGAATGGGGGAGACCCAGTACTTC. It encodes CASSSADSRMGETQYF.

The chain links TRBV5-4 to TRBJ2-5; D call uncertain. Trimming stripped 2 bases from V and 1 base from J, with 9 bases between. The CDR3 runs to 14 residues. The germline CDR1 and CDR2 sequences are SGHNT and YYREEE (reference sequence). The CDR3 nucleotides read TGTGCCAGCAGCTTTTTCCGAACCCAAGAGACCCAGTACTTC. Translation: CASSFFRTQETQYF.

This clone came up once. This chain connects TRBV7-9 to TRBJ2-1, with D possibly being TRBD2 (7 bases). V shed 2 bases and J shed 5 bases, with 22 bases lying between them. The length of the CDR3 is 18 residues. Germline V CDR1 and CDR2: SEHNR, FQNEAQ (reference sequence). CDR3: CASSLKGGVVQGDNEQFF. CDR3 nucleotide sequence: TGTGCCAGCAGCTTAAAAGGGGGGGTAGTTCAAGGAGACAATGAGCAGTTCTTC. Drawing the rest from reference TRBV7-9 and TRBJ2-1, the complete variable domain is DTGVSQNPRHKITKRGQNVTFRCDPISEHNRLYWYRQTLGQGPEFLTYFQNEAQLEKSRLLSDRFSAERPKGSFSTLEIQRTEQGDSAMYLCASSLKGGVVQGDNEQFFGPGTRLTVL.

The chain has TRBV5-1 and TRBJ2-3, with unresolved D. The germline gives CDR1 SGHRS, CDR2 YFSETQ. V was cut by 0 bases and J by 12 bases, with 11 bases left in between. The CDR3 totals 12 residues. CDR3 sequence: CASSLGQDHQYF. In nucleotides, the CDR3 is TGCGCCAGCAGCTTGGGTCAGGACCACCAGTATTTT.

This chain links TRBV6-5 with TRBJ2-2; D possibly uses TRBD1 or TRBD2 (5 bases each). V lost 6 bases to trimming and J lost 4 bases, with 12 bases between them. Germline-derived CDR1 and CDR2 are MNHEY and SVGAGI. There are 14 residues in the CDR3. The CDR3 protein is CASRLTGGTGELFF. CDR3 nucleotides: TGTGCCAGCAGGCTAACTGGGGGCACCGGGGAGCTGTTTTTT.

The V gene is TRBV4-3, the J gene TRBJ2-3; D is unresolved. This CDR3 comprises 13 residues. Looked up from germline, CDR1 is LGHNA and CDR2 is YSLEER. V lost 4 bases and J lost 5, with 10 bases in between. CDR3 in DNA: TGCGCCAGCAGCCCGCAGGATGGAGATACGCAGTATTTT. Protein product: CASSPQDGDTQYF.

The rearrangement joins TRBV5-4 to TRBJ1-2, with 11 bases aligning to TRBD1. J gave up 5 bases and V 3 bases, and 0 bases lay outside the gene matches. Germline V lookup: CDR1 SGHNT, CDR2 YYREEE (reference sequence). The CDR3 consists of 13 residues. DNA for the CDR3: TGTGCCAGCAGCTGGGACAGGGGGTATGGCTACACCTTC. It translates to CASSWDRGYGYTF.

This clone was recorded once. This rearrangement joins TRBV9 to TRBJ1-6; D is perhaps TRBD1 (5 bases). The CDR3 extends over 13 amino acids. V lost 1 base and J 9 bases, leaving 8 bases between the germline ends. Germline V gene sequence: CDR1 SGDLS, CDR2 YYNGEE. In nucleotides, the CDR3 is TGTGCCAGCAGCGTACAGGGAGGTTCACCCCTCCACTTT. It translates to CASSVQGGSPLHF.

The CDR3 DNA sequence: TGTGCCAGCAGCCAAGATCCGAGCCCCTCCTACGAGCAGTACTTC. It is translated as CASSQDPSPSYEQYF. The chain combines TRBV3-1 (or the pseudogene TRBV3-2) with TRBJ2-7; D is unclear. Germline V gene sequence: CDR1 LGHDT, CDR2 YNNKEL (reference sequence). Trimming removed 0 bases at V and 0 bases at J, with 9 bases between. This CDR3 is built from 15 residues.

This chain joins TRBV7-3 and TRBJ2-2; D unresolved. Germline V CDR1 and CDR2: SGHTA, FQGTGA. The CDR3 totals 15 residues. Trimming cost V 1 base and J 5 bases, with 11 bases left between them. The CDR3 region is CASSLSRVGTGELFF. The CDR3 region has the DNA TGTGCCAGCAGCTTAAGTAGGGTAGGGACCGGGGAGCTGTTTTTT.

The chain is built from TRBV12-3 or TRBV12-4 and TRBJ1-1; the D is unclear. The CDR3 spans 12 residues. Trimming stripped 3 bases from V and 5 bases from J, with 7 bases between. The CDR3 nucleotides read TGTGCCAGCAGTTTGCCTCGGACTGAAGCTTTCTTT. It translates to CASSLPRTEAFF.

The chain joins TRBV5-1 to TRBJ1-1, with D unresolved. The CDR3 has 14 amino acids. V lost 4 bases, J lost 0 bases, and 10 bases lay in between. Germline CDR1 reads SGHRS; CDR2 reads YFSETQ. The CDR3 DNA follows: TGCGCCAGCAGCGAGATGCGGCTGAACACTGAAGCTTTCTTT. Protein: CASSEMRLNTEAFF.

V and J are TRBV19 and TRBJ1-3; D possibly corresponds to TRBD1 (5 bases). The CDR3 contains 18 residues. Germline CDR1 is LNHDA and CDR2 is SQIVND (reference sequence). Deletions cut 7 bases from V and 2 bases from J, with 24 bases between. The CDR3 bases are TGTGCCAGTACCCCGGGAAGGGAACAGCCGGGACCTGGAAACACCATATATTTT. Encoded protein: CASTPGREQPGPGNTIYF.

The rearrangement uses TRBV5-1 and TRBJ2-1; D gene uncertain. The V end lost 5 bases, the J end lost 15 bases, and 9 bases lay between the germline ends. Germline loops: CDR1 SGHRS, CDR2 YFSETQ. This CDR3 has 9 residues. The CDR3 DNA is TGCGCCAGCAGGGCCCTCGCGTTCTTC. It specifies CASRALAFF.